These 16 T cell receptor beta chains were all obtained from the same sample, sequenced in a study of cytomegalovirus exposure and HLA in healthy donors. This PCR relied on a set of 60 Vbeta primers and 13 Jbeta primers. Libraries were prepared by immunoSEQ multiplex PCR; TCRdb keeps only in-frame clonotypes and omits some of them. The sample lists 150,000 or so clones, around 77% seen once, with 4.2% in the top ten. The sequencing input was PBMCs. The origin of the receptors is a male donor in good health and CMV-seropositive.

The chain combines TRBV5-1 with TRBJ2-5, with a weak D call TRBD2 (5 bases). There are 14 residues in the CDR3. The germline V gene has CDR1 SGHRS and CDR2 YFSETQ. V was clipped by 0 bases and J by 1 base, with 7 bases between them. The chain's CDR3 is CASSLASGQETQYF. CDR3 DNA sequence: TGCGCCAGCAGCTTGGCAAGCGGCCAAGAGACCCAGTACTTC.

With regard to this clone: The junction departs from the called germline gene at one end, perhaps through a read error. The V gene is TRBV20-1, the J gene TRBJ2-5, with TRBD2 matching 8 bases. The CDR3 covers 11 residues. Germline loops: CDR1 DFQATT, CDR2 SNEGSKA (reference sequence). The CDR3 region has the DNA TGCAGTGCTTCCCCCCCCGGGGGGGGAAACTTC. It encodes CSASPPGGGNF.

The rearrangement joins TRBV7-9 to TRBJ1-1; D is uncertain. CDR1 is SEHNR and CDR2 is FQNEAQ in the germline V gene (reference sequence). V gave up 5 bases and J gave up 10 bases, with 20 bases separating them. The CDR3 totals 14 residues. CDR3 residues: CASSPGVPRRVAFF. Written as DNA, the CDR3 is TGTGCCAGCAGCCCCGGTGTGCCTAGAAGAGTAGCTTTCTTT.

This clone was picked up a small number of times. CDR3 region: CASDPTRDRANYGYTF. The CDR3 DNA reads TGTGCCAGCGATCCGACCCGAGACAGAGCTAACTATGGCTACACCTTC. The V gene is TRBV28, the J gene TRBJ1-2; TRBD1 is a possible D gene (5 bases). The CDR3 spans 16 residues. Germline lookup yields CDR1 MDHEN and CDR2 SYDVKM. Trimming took 8 bases from V and 0 from J, leaving 19 bases between them.

V is TRBV7-8 and J is TRBJ2-3; TRBD2 aligns across 11 bases. The CDR3 runs to 17 residues. From germline, CDR1 is SGHVS and CDR2 FQNEAQ. The trim removed 2 bases at V and 0 bases at J, leaving 4 bases unmatched. DNA for the CDR3: TGTGCCAGCAGCTTATTGCGGACTAGCGGGAGCACAGATACGCAGTATTTT. Protein sequence: CASSLLRTSGSTDTQYF.

The rearrangement links TRBV18 to TRBJ2-2; no firm D call. The CDR3 loop spans 15 amino acids. V gave up 0 bases and J gave up 4 bases, with 9 bases separating them. Germline CDR1 is KGHSH and CDR2 is LQKENI. CDR3 DNA sequence: TGTGCCAGCTCACCACCGGTCAGATTCACCGGGGAGCTGTTTTTT. This gives the protein CASSPPVRFTGELFF. Looking up the rest from reference TRBV18 and TRBJ2-2 gives the full variable domain: NAGVMQNPRHLVRRRGQEARLRCSPMKGHSHVYWYRQLPEEGLKFMVYLQKENIIDESGMPKERFSAEFPKEGPSILRIQQVVRGDSAAYFCASSPPVRFTGELFFGEGSRLTVL.

V is TRBV28 and J is TRBJ2-1, with 9 bases matching TRBD2. Germline lookup yields CDR1 MDHEN and CDR2 SYDVKM. The CDR3 is made up of 15 amino acids. The junction had 13 bases not matched to a gene; V was cut back by 7 bases and J by 9 bases. CDR3 sequence: CASTPRGGGASEQFF. As DNA, the CDR3 is TGTGCCAGCACCCCGCGGGGCGGGGGGGCGAGTGAGCAGTTCTTC.

The chain joins TRBV7-9 to TRBJ2-5; a weak D match, TRBD2 (6 bases). This CDR3 contains 14 residues. Deletions cut 1 base from V and 4 bases from J, with 10 bases between. Per germline, CDR1 SEHNR and CDR2 FQNEAQ (reference sequence). The CDR3 coding sequence is TGTGCCAGCAGCTTAGGAGGTAGCGGAGAGACCCAGTACTTC. It translates to CASSLGGSGETQYF.

V and J are TRBV7-8 and TRBJ1-5, with no clear D. The length of the CDR3 is 17 residues. V was cut by 1 base and J by 4 bases, with 17 bases left in between. Germline V gene lookup returns CDR1 SGHVS and CDR2 FQNEAQ. This CDR3 is CASSLDLPRGGNQPQHF. The CDR3 coding sequence is TGTGCCAGCAGCTTAGATCTCCCCCGGGGAGGAAATCAGCCCCAGCATTTT. Looking up the rest from reference TRBV7-8 and TRBJ1-5 gives the full variable domain: GAGVSQSPRYKVAKRGQDVALRCDPISGHVSLFWYQQALGQGPEFLTYFQNEAQLDKSGLPSDRFFAERPEGSVSTLKIQRTQQEDSAVYLCASSLDLPRGGNQPQHFGDGTRLSIL.

This clone occurred a few times. The chain carries TRBV6-1 and TRBJ2-3; the match to TRBD2 covers 14 bases. V dropped 4 bases and J dropped 5; count of bases not matched to a gene: 2. CDR1 is MNHNS and CDR2 is SASEGT in the germline V gene. CDR3 length: 15 amino acids. CDR3 coding DNA: TGTGCCAGCAGTGGACTAGCGGGGGGGCAAGATACGCAGTATTTT. It translates to CASSGLAGGQDTQYF.

The chain carries TRBV5-4 and TRBJ2-5; possibly TRBD2 for D (5 bases). Germline loops: CDR1 SGHNT, CDR2 YYREEE (reference sequence). This CDR3 comprises 13 residues. Trimming stripped 6 bases from V and 3 bases from J, with 12 bases between. CDR3 residues: CASTVEAEETQYF. The CDR3 region has the DNA TGTGCCAGCACCGTGGAGGCCGAAGAGACCCAGTACTTC.

The sample holds one count of this clone. This chain joins TRBV29-1 and TRBJ1-2; maybe TRBD1 (5 bases). Trimming removed 4 bases from V and 6 bases from J, with 24 bases in between. Germline V gene lookup returns CDR1 SQVTM and CDR2 ANQGSEA. CDR3 length: 16 residues. The CDR3 here is CSVGTRGRGGSDGYTF. DNA for the CDR3: TGCAGCGTTGGGACTAGGGGACGGGGGGGAAGCGATGGCTACACCTTC.

The rearrangement joins TRBV5-4 to TRBJ2-7; 8 bases match TRBD2. The V segment lost 4 bases and the J segment 3 bases; nucleotides outside the gene matches: 3. The CDR3 extends over 13 amino acids. The germline V gene has CDR1 SGHNT and CDR2 YYREEE (reference sequence). The CDR3 loop reads CASSAGTSYEQYF. CDR3 in DNA: TGTGCCAGCAGCGCCGGGACTAGCTACGAGCAGTACTTC.

The chain employs TRBV5-8 and TRBJ1-5, with a possible D match to TRBD1 (5 bases). Trimming removed 0 bases from V and 0 bases from J, with 13 bases in between. From germline, CDR1 is SGHTS and CDR2 YDEGEE. The CDR3 covers 17 residues. The CDR3 is CASSLALTADSNQPQHF. The CDR3 DNA reads as TGTGCCAGCAGCTTGGCCCTGACAGCCGATAGCAATCAGCCCCAGCATTTT.

This chain joins TRBV15 and TRBJ1-3; 7 bases agree with TRBD1. Germline assignment: CDR1 LNHNV and CDR2 YYDKDF (reference sequence). J was trimmed by 4 bases and V by 5 bases; bases with no gene match: 11. The CDR3 extends over 16 amino acids. The CDR3 protein is CATSGPGTDSGNTIYF. In nucleotides, the CDR3 is TGTGCCACCAGCGGCCCCGGGACAGATTCAGGAAACACCATATATTTT.

The V gene is TRBV28, the J gene TRBJ2-1; D might be TRBD1 (6 bases). V was shortened by 4 bases and J by 4 bases, with 14 bases between the two germline ends. The V gene's germline CDR1 is MDHEN and CDR2 SYDVKM. The CDR3 runs 15 residues. CDR3 in amino acids: CASSSFGGLYNEQFF. CDR3 DNA sequence: TGTGCCAGCAGTTCCTTTGGGGGCCTGTACAATGAGCAGTTCTTC.